The rows below give T cell receptor beta chains drawn from one sample of a study of OX40 agonist ivuxolimab in advanced cancers. Here immunoSEQ multiplex PCR was the method, and the copy in TCRdb shows in-frame clones only, minus some. Among around 40,000 clones listed, approximately 86% were seen once. Sequencing was performed on CD4+ or CD8+ T cells sorted from blood, taken in a trial of the OX40 agonist ivuxolimab. The receptors shown here come from an adult with an advanced solid tumor such as melanoma, head and neck, liver or kidney cancer. Both conserved end residues are part of each CDR3. The D gene is left open where the match is weak. Only part of the rows carry a size: once, few, many, or a class if the clone is expanded.

D gene: NA; J gene: TRBJ2-5; V gene: TRBV5-1; CDR3 length: 14; clone size: NA; CDR3 DNA: TGCGCCAGCAGCTTGGGGACAGCACAAGAGACCCAGTACTTC; CDR3 protein: CASSLGTAQETQYF
D gene: NA; J gene: TRBJ2-1; V gene: TRBV9; CDR3 length: 13; clone size: NA; CDR3 DNA: TGTGCCAGCAGCGTGAATAGGGACAATGAGCAGTTCTTC; CDR3 protein: CASSVNRDNEQFF
D gene: TRBD2; J gene: TRBJ2-1; V gene: TRBV7-8; CDR3 length: 14; clone size: NA; CDR3 DNA: TGTGCCAGCAGACCCGGGGGGATCTACAATGAGCAGTTCTTC; CDR3 protein: CASRPGGIYNEQFF
D gene: NA; J gene: TRBJ1-2; V gene: TRBV7-2; CDR3 length: 13; clone size: NA; CDR3 DNA: TGTGCCAGCAGCTTAGGTATGGGCTATGGCTACACCTTC; CDR3 protein: CASSLGMGYGYTF
D gene: NA; J gene: TRBJ1-5; V gene: TRBV30; CDR3 length: 13; clone size: NA; CDR3 DNA: TGTGCCTCGAGCAGGGGTTTAGATCAGCCCCAGCATTTT; CDR3 protein: CASSRGLDQPQHF
D gene: NA; J gene: TRBJ2-1; V gene: TRBV6-5; CDR3 length: 14; clone size: NA; CDR3 DNA: TGTGCCAGCACCAAAGGGGGAAGGTTGGATGAGCAGTTCTTC; CDR3 protein: CASTKGGRLDEQFF
D gene: NA; J gene: TRBJ2-5; V gene: TRBV30; CDR3 length: 15; clone size: NA; CDR3 DNA: TGTGCCTGGAGTTCGGGACTGCCGTACCAAGAGACCCAGTACTTC; CDR3 protein: CAWSSGLPYQETQYF
D gene: TRBD2; J gene: TRBJ2-3; V gene: TRBV2; CDR3 length: 14; clone size: NA; CDR3 DNA: TGTGCCACTTCGGGACTAGCGGGAGTTGATACGCAGTATTTT; CDR3 protein: CATSGLAGVDTQYF
D gene: NA; J gene: TRBJ1-2; V gene: TRBV5-1; CDR3 length: 14; clone size: NA; CDR3 DNA: TGCGCCAGCAGCTCGTTGGCAGGGACCTATGGCTACACCTTC; CDR3 protein: CASSSLAGTYGYTF
D gene: NA; J gene: TRBJ2-3; V gene: TRBV19; CDR3 length: 12; clone size: NA; CDR3 DNA: TGTGCCACCCACGGGACTGGAAATACGCAGTATTTT; CDR3 protein: CATHGTGNTQYF
D gene: NA; J gene: TRBJ2-2; V gene: TRBV5-1; CDR3 length: 14; clone size: once; CDR3 DNA: TGCGCCAGCAGCTTAGCTCCGAACACCGGGGAGCTGTTTTTT; CDR3 protein: CASSLAPNTGELFF
D gene: NA; J gene: TRBJ2-1; V gene: TRBV29-1; CDR3 length: 15; clone size: NA; CDR3 DNA: TGCAGCGTTGTTCATAGGACTAACTCCTACAATGAGCAGTTCTTC; CDR3 protein: CSVVHRTNSYNEQFF
D gene: NA; J gene: TRBJ2-7; V gene: TRBV4-2; CDR3 length: 15; clone size: NA; CDR3 DNA: TGTGCCAGCAGCCGGCTAGGGCTGACCTCCTACGAGCAGTACTTC; CDR3 protein: CASSRLGLTSYEQYF
D gene: NA; J gene: TRBJ1-4; V gene: TRBV19; CDR3 length: 16; clone size: NA; CDR3 DNA: TGTGCCAGTAGTACCAGGGGTGAGGGAACTAATGAAAAACTGTTTTTT; CDR3 protein: CASSTRGEGTNEKLFF
D gene: TRBD1; J gene: TRBJ1-6; V gene: TRBV6-5; CDR3 length: 14; clone size: NA; CDR3 DNA: TGTGCCAGCCCCGGGACAGGGTTTTTTTCACCCCTCCACTTT; CDR3 protein: CASPGTGFFSPLHF
D gene: NA; J gene: TRBJ2-7; V gene: TRBV7-2; CDR3 length: 15; clone size: few; CDR3 DNA: TGTGCCAGCATGGGCTCTCGGGCGGGGAATTACGAGCAGTACTTC; CDR3 protein: CASMGSRAGNYEQYF
D gene: NA; J gene: TRBJ2-1; V gene: TRBV5-4; CDR3 length: 14; clone size: NA; CDR3 DNA: TGTGCCAGCACCTCCCAAGGGTACGGCAATGAGCAGTTCTTC; CDR3 protein: CASTSQGYGNEQFF
D gene: NA; J gene: TRBJ1-1; V gene: TRBV28; CDR3 length: 15; clone size: once; CDR3 DNA: TGTGCCAGCAGTTTAGCGCCCGTCGGTATCACTGAAGCTTTCTTT; CDR3 protein: CASSLAPVGITEAFF
D gene: TRBD1; J gene: TRBJ2-5; V gene: TRBV29-1; CDR3 length: 14; clone size: NA; CDR3 DNA: TGCAGCGCCGCCCGGGACAGGGGAGGGGAGACCCAGTACTTC; CDR3 protein: CSAARDRGGETQYF
D gene: NA; J gene: TRBJ2-7; V gene: TRBV30; CDR3 length: 13; clone size: once; CDR3 DNA: TGTGCCTGGGGGACATATCCCTTCTACGAGCAGTACTTC; CDR3 protein: CAWGTYPFYEQYF
D gene: NA; J gene: TRBJ2-3; V gene: TRBV4-1; CDR3 length: 17; clone size: NA; CDR3 DNA: TGCGCCAGCAGCCAAGAATCGGGAAAGGGGAGCACAGATACGCAGTATTTT; CDR3 protein: CASSQESGKGSTDTQYF
D gene: TRBD1; J gene: TRBJ1-5; V gene: TRBV29-1; CDR3 length: 13; clone size: NA; CDR3 DNA: TGCAGCGCCGCGACAGGGGAGGGTCAGCCCCAGCATTTT; CDR3 protein: CSAATGEGQPQHF
D gene: TRBD2; J gene: TRBJ2-7; V gene: TRBV11-2; CDR3 length: 14; clone size: NA; CDR3 DNA: TGTGCCAGCAGCTCGCAGGGAGGGCAGTACGAGCAGTACTTC; CDR3 protein: CASSSQGGQYEQYF
D gene: TRBD1; J gene: TRBJ2-2; V gene: TRBV7-6; CDR3 length: 16; clone size: NA; CDR3 DNA: TGTGCCAGCAGCTTACGGGACAGGGGGCTGACCGGGGAGCTGTTTTTT; CDR3 protein: CASSLRDRGLTGELFF
D gene: TRBD1; J gene: TRBJ1-2; V gene: TRBV15; CDR3 length: 13; clone size: once; CDR3 DNA: TGTGCCACCAGCAGAGAGGGACAGTATGGCTACACCTTC; CDR3 protein: CATSREGQYGYTF
D gene: NA; J gene: TRBJ2-5; V gene: TRBV4-3; CDR3 length: 15; clone size: NA; CDR3 DNA: TGCGCCAGCAGCCAAAGGCCGGCGTGGCAAGAGACCCAGTACTTC; CDR3 protein: CASSQRPAWQETQYF
D gene: TRBD1; J gene: TRBJ1-4; V gene: TRBV4-3; CDR3 length: 19; clone size: NA; CDR3 DNA: TGCGCCAGCAGCCACCCTTTGGGTTCAGGGGGAGGCACTAATGAAAAACTGTTTTTT; CDR3 protein: CASSHPLGSGGGTNEKLFF
D gene: NA; J gene: TRBJ2-2; V gene: TRBV7-6; CDR3 length: 15; clone size: NA; CDR3 DNA: TGTGCCAGCAGTCGAAACCGGGACAACACCGGGGAGCTGTTTTTT; CDR3 protein: CASSRNRDNTGELFF
D gene: NA; J gene: TRBJ1-2; V gene: TRBV5-6; CDR3 length: 14; clone size: NA; CDR3 DNA: TGTGCCAGCAGCTTGGGTACTTTGGGAGGGGTGGAGATCTTC; CDR3 protein: CASSLGTLGGVEIF
D gene: NA; J gene: TRBJ2-3; V gene: TRBV18; CDR3 length: 15; clone size: NA; CDR3 DNA: TGTGCCAGCTCACCGGGCGGGCCTTTCGTTGATACGCAGTATTTT; CDR3 protein: CASSPGGPFVDTQYF
D gene: NA; J gene: TRBJ1-1; V gene: TRBV10-3; CDR3 length: 15; clone size: NA; CDR3 DNA: TGTGCCATCAGCCCAGGAGCAGGGTGGGTTACTGAAGCTTTCTTT; CDR3 protein: CAISPGAGWVTEAFF
D gene: NA; J gene: TRBJ2-7; V gene: TRBV27; CDR3 length: 15; clone size: NA; CDR3 DNA: TGTGCCAGCAGTTCCATCCCAGGGGCAGGCTACGAGCAGTACTTC; CDR3 protein: CASSSIPGAGYEQYF
D gene: TRBD2; J gene: TRBJ2-3; V gene: TRBV28; CDR3 length: 17; clone size: NA; CDR3 DNA: TGTGCCAGCAGTTTTCATCCTAGCGGGAACCCGACAGATACGCAGTATTTT; CDR3 protein: CASSFHPSGNPTDTQYF
D gene: TRBD1; J gene: TRBJ1-5; V gene: TRBV19; CDR3 length: 17; clone size: few; CDR3 DNA: TGTGCCAGTAGTATTCGACAGGGGTCCACTAGCAATCAGCCCCAGCATTTT; CDR3 protein: CASSIRQGSTSNQPQHF
D gene: TRBD2; J gene: TRBJ2-3; V gene: TRBV5-1; CDR3 length: 15; clone size: NA; CDR3 DNA: TGCGCCAGCCAGCGAACTAGCGGGGTAACAGATACGCAGTATTTT; CDR3 protein: CASQRTSGVTDTQYF
D gene: NA; J gene: TRBJ1-3; V gene: TRBV5-5; CDR3 length: 15; clone size: NA; CDR3 DNA: TGTGCCAGCAGCCCCCGACCGGCGTCTGGAAACACCATATATTTT; CDR3 protein: CASSPRPASGNTIYF
D gene: NA; J gene: TRBJ2-2; V gene: TRBV18; CDR3 length: 17; clone size: NA; CDR3 DNA: TGTGCCAGCTCACCCCTCCTAACGGGGGCAGACACCGGGGAGCTGTTTTTT; CDR3 protein: CASSPLLTGADTGELFF
D gene: NA; J gene: TRBJ1-2; V gene: TRBV6-5; CDR3 length: 15; clone size: NA; CDR3 DNA: TGTGCCAGCAGTTACCTCCGAGGGAGGGGGGATGGCTACACCTTC; CDR3 protein: CASSYLRGRGDGYTF
D gene: TRBD2; J gene: TRBJ2-3; V gene: TRBV5-5; CDR3 length: 16; clone size: NA; CDR3 DNA: TGTGCCAGCAGCCCCTCAGCGGGAGTCCTCGCAGATACGCAGTATTTT; CDR3 protein: CASSPSAGVLADTQYF
D gene: TRBD2; J gene: TRBJ2-3; V gene: TRBV2; CDR3 length: 18; clone size: NA; CDR3 DNA: TGTGCCAGCAGTGAAAACCCCGGGACTAGCGGAAATGCTGATACGCAGTATTTT; CDR3 protein: CASSENPGTSGNADTQYF
D gene: NA; J gene: TRBJ2-7; V gene: TRBV6-5; CDR3 length: 14; clone size: NA; CDR3 DNA: TGTGCCAGCAGTTACGTGGCAGGGCCTGGGGAGCAGTACTTC; CDR3 protein: CASSYVAGPGEQYF
D gene: NA; J gene: TRBJ2-6; V gene: TRBV27; CDR3 length: 16; clone size: NA; CDR3 DNA: TGTGCCAGCAGTGGAGCGGGTTCAACTGGGGCCAACGTCCTGACTTTC; CDR3 protein: CASSGAGSTGANVLTF
D gene: TRBD2; J gene: TRBJ2-2; V gene: TRBV10-3; CDR3 length: 16; clone size: NA; CDR3 DNA: TGTGCCACCGGGCTAGCGGGGGGGCCGAACACCGGGGAGCTGTTTTTT; CDR3 protein: CATGLAGGPNTGELFF
D gene: NA; J gene: TRBJ1-1; V gene: TRBV18; CDR3 length: 15; clone size: NA; CDR3 DNA: TGTGCCAGCTCACCACCCGGCCAGGGTTTCGCTGAAGCTTTCTTT; CDR3 protein: CASSPPGQGFAEAFF
D gene: NA; J gene: TRBJ1-4; V gene: TRBV7-2; CDR3 length: 16; clone size: NA; CDR3 DNA: TGTGCCAGCAGCCAAGGAGCACAGGGAGGTTTTGAAAAACTGTTTTTT; CDR3 protein: CASSQGAQGGFEKLFF
D gene: NA; J gene: TRBJ1-1; V gene: TRBV7-9; CDR3 length: 14; clone size: NA; CDR3 DNA: TGTGCCAGCAGCTCAATTGGACAGAACACTGAAGCTTTCTTT; CDR3 protein: CASSSIGQNTEAFF
D gene: TRBD2; J gene: TRBJ2-3; V gene: TRBV15; CDR3 length: 17; clone size: NA; CDR3 DNA: TGTGCCACCAGCAGAGTGGAGCTAGCGGGAGGAGGAGATACGCAGTATTTT; CDR3 protein: CATSRVELAGGGDTQYF
D gene: NA; J gene: TRBJ1-6; V gene: TRBV7-3; CDR3 length: 14; clone size: NA; CDR3 DNA: TGTGCCAGCAGTCCCGGGACGGCGAATTCACCCCTCCACTTT; CDR3 protein: CASSPGTANSPLHF
D gene: NA; J gene: TRBJ1-6; V gene: TRBV10-3; CDR3 length: 13; clone size: NA; CDR3 DNA: TGTGCCTCCCGGCCGGGGCTTAATTCACCCCTCCACTTT; CDR3 protein: CASRPGLNSPLHF
D gene: TRBD1; J gene: TRBJ1-2; V gene: TRBV6-5; CDR3 length: 14; clone size: NA; CDR3 DNA: TGTGCCAGCAGCTTCTCAGGGGGCGTGCGCGGCTACACCTTC; CDR3 protein: CASSFSGGVRGYTF
D gene: TRBD1; J gene: TRBJ1-2; V gene: TRBV7-9; CDR3 length: 18; clone size: once; CDR3 DNA: TGTGCCAGCAGCCTTTACGGGACAGGGGGACTATCTAACTATGGCTACACCTTC; CDR3 protein: CASSLYGTGGLSNYGYTF
D gene: TRBD2; J gene: TRBJ2-7; V gene: TRBV7-2; CDR3 length: 15; clone size: NA; CDR3 DNA: TGTGCCAGCAGCTTAGCCCTAGCGGGGTGGGGCGAGCAGTACTTC; CDR3 protein: CASSLALAGWGEQYF
D gene: NA; J gene: TRBJ2-1; V gene: TRBV27; CDR3 length: 17; clone size: NA; CDR3 DNA: TGTGCCAGCACCCTAACCGGGAACAGGCCCCTTTACAATGAGCAGTTCTTC; CDR3 protein: CASTLTGNRPLYNEQFF
D gene: NA; J gene: TRBJ2-1; V gene: TRBV9; CDR3 length: 16; clone size: once; CDR3 DNA: TGTGCCAGCAGCGTAGGGGCTGGCAGGGGGGAAAATGAGCAGTTCTTC; CDR3 protein: CASSVGAGRGENEQFF
D gene: TRBD2; J gene: TRBJ2-3; V gene: TRBV2; CDR3 length: 14; clone size: NA; CDR3 DNA: TGTGCCAGTACAAGAGCGGGAAGCACAGATACGCAGTATTTT; CDR3 protein: CASTRAGSTDTQYF
D gene: NA; J gene: TRBJ1-2; V gene: TRBV5-4; CDR3 length: 13; clone size: NA; CDR3 DNA: TGTGCCAGCAGCCCCCAGACAGAGTATGGCTACACCTTC; CDR3 protein: CASSPQTEYGYTF